This record covers a single T cell receptor beta chain. Antigen unknown. This sample is part of a study of ipilimumab plus nivolumab after autologous stem cell transplantation. Trimming removed 4 bases at V and 1 base at J, with 16 bases between. This CDR3 is 16 amino acids long. The germline CDR1 and CDR2 sequences are LGHNA and YNFKEQ. Starting 14 to 28 days after autologous transplant, ipilimumab 1 mg/kg was given. Dosing: nivolumab 3 mg/kg IV, weeks 1, 4, 7, 10, then every two weeks to week 26. Generated by immunoSEQ multiplex PCR, the TCRdb table keeps only in-frame clones and is missing some. The sample consists of some 87,000 clones, about 83% of them appearing once. Notes on the study in general: Authors suggest TCR repertoire, Treg phenotype and gut microbiota support further study.

Sequencing was performed on PBMCs, taken in a trial of ipilimumab plus nivolumab as post-transplant consolidation. The source is a male donor with diffuse large B-cell lymphoma. The V gene is TRBV4-2, the J gene TRBJ2-5, with D possibly being TRBD2 (5 bases). CDR3 sequence: CASSPIISGFQETQYF. The CDR3 DNA sequence: TGTGCCAGCAGCCCTATCATCTCGGGGTTCCAAGAGACCCAGTACTTC.